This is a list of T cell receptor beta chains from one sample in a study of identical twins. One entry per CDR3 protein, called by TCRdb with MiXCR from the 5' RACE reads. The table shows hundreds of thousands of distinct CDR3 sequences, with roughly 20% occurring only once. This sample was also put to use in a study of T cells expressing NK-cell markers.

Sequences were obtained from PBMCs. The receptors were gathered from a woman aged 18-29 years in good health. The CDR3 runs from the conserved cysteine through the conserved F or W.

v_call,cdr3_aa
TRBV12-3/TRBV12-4,CASSPIQGPNTGELFF
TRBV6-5,CASSYRQGDYGYTF
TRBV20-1,CSALSTSNTGELFF
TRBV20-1,CSARRGANTDTQYF
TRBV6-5,CASSYGMDRNYEQYF
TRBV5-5,CASSFRTGDTDTQYF
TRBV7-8,CASSFSMRQGTHTQYF
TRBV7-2,CASSPTLVPRRVDEQFF
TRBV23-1,CASSPRMVAGFLGEQYF
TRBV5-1,CASSPTGRERVSEAFF
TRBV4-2,CASSQDYVRNTEAFF
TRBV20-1,CSARRLAGGTDTQYF
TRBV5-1,CASSLPGGAKMPGYTF
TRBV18,CASSPQGGELFF
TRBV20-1,CSARETYSGANVLTF
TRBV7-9,CASSLEVGELFF
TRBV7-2,CASSATGELYNEQFF
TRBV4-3,CASSQVGQGASHEQYF
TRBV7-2,CASSPARDTGELFF
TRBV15,CATSRKPGQGHYGYTF
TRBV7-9,CASGQGGNEQFF
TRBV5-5,CASSNHAGTYEAFF
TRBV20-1,CSARPGTGGTEAFF
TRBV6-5,CASSYSGSYNEQFF
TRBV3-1,CASSRSTSPAWPDTQYF
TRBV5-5,CASSLGGVGQETQYF
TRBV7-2,CASSPWGAKETQYF
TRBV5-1,CASSLGLFGTGDRYEQYF
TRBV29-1,CSVARRAGNGETQYF
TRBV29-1,CSGDSYAGQGSQFF
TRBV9,CASSVGGYSNQPQHF
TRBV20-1,CSASPQEETQYF
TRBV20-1,CSAPGAFF
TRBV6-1,CASSLRQSDGYTF
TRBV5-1,CASNRDRGNEQYF
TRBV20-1,CSVTDRANQPQHF
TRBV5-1,CASSFRGGGRGETQYF
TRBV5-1,CASRRQGGNEQYF
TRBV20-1,CSAQQGGTGELFF
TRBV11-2,CASSLEGVGTVPHEQFF
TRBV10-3,CAISGGGTRNNEQFF
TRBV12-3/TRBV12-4,CASTTGLYNEQFF
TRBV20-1,CSASRVDGGRSPLHF
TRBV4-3,CASSPHPRTSSGANVLTF
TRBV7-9,CASSLGIDAYEQYF
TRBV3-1,CASSEYLAYEQYF
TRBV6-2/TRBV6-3,CASGGDSIEQFF
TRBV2,CASSGTSPGELFF
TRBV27,CASSGQNLYEQYF
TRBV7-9,CASSFPGTESYEQYF